What follows is one TCR beta chain and its context. Its antigen is not known. This entry is derived from a study of cytomegalovirus exposure and HLA in healthy donors. Overall study: T cells numbering around 180 million yielded 100 million to 120 million unique TCR beta sequences in an earlier analysis. Findings and limits, study-wide: Association with HLA alleles at 0.05 false discovery rate was found for 15,000 to 20,000 TCR beta sequences in a later analysis.

Researchers ran the PCR with 60 Vbeta and 13 Jbeta primers. The method was immunoSEQ multiplex PCR; TCRdb's version includes in-frame clones alone and lacks a portion of them. Altogether 130,000 or so clones are present, just over 65% being singletons, with the ten largest covering 5.5% to 7.5%. Trimming took 7 bases from V and 4 from J; bases not matched to a gene: 12. Per the germline V gene, CDR1 is SGHDT and CDR2 is YYEEEE. The CDR3 contains 15 residues. The chain links TRBV5-6 to TRBJ2-5, with TRBD1 matching over 8 bases. The clonotype was recovered from a woman aged 60-75 years in good health and CMV-seronegative. Sequencing input: PBMCs. This CDR3 is CASSPPAGGSETQYF. The CDR3 DNA sequence: TGTGCCAGCTCCCCCCCAGCAGGGGGCTCAGAGACCCAGTACTTC.